A selection of T cell receptor beta chains follows, all from one sample in a study of blood T cells in healthy people across ages. TCRdb reanalysed the 5' RACE reads using MiXCR and keeps one entry per CDR3 protein. There are approximately 830,000 distinct CDR3 sequences in the sample; about 62% occur only once, and around a quarter lies in the top ten. Sequencing input: blood. These receptors originate from a young man in good health. Both conserved end residues are part of each CDR3. Each record gives: V gene, D gene, J gene, clone size, CDR3 DNA, CDR3 protein. A D gene is named only where the DNA matches it firmly. Size values are once, few and many counts, or a class for expanded clones, and some rows have none.

TRBV24-1	TRBD2	TRBJ2-3	once	TGTGCCACCAGTAATAGCGGGGTCACAGATACGCAGTATTTT	CATSNSGVTDTQYF
TRBV6-5	TRBD2	TRBJ2-3	.	TGTGCCAGCAGTTTGTCTAGCGGGGGGGCATATACAGATACGCAGTATTTT	CASSLSSGGAYTDTQYF
TRBV7-2	.	TRBJ2-7	.	TGTGCCAGCAGCAGACAGCCTGTGGGCCTTTACTACGAGCAGTACTTC	CASSRQPVGLYYEQYF
TRBV4-2	.	TRBJ1-4	few	TGTGCCAGCAGCCGGGGGTATGAAAAACTGTTTTTT	CASSRGYEKLFF
TRBV29-1	.	TRBJ1-2	few	TGCAGCGTTGAATCCCCACGCAGGGGCGCTGGCTACACCTTC	CSVESPRRGAGYTF
TRBV7-2	TRBD2	TRBJ2-3	few	TGTGCCAGCAGCCTCGATAGCGGGGTGGCAGATACGCAGTATTTT	CASSLDSGVADTQYF
TRBV28	.	TRBJ1-2	.	TGTGCCAGCAGTCCCCCTCCGGACCTCTATGGCTACACCTTC	CASSPPPDLYGYTF
TRBV14	.	TRBJ2-3	.	TGTGCCAGCAGCCAAGATAAGCCCGAGATGGCAGATGCGCAGTATTTT	CASSQDKPEMADAQYF
TRBV20-1	.	TRBJ2-1	.	TGCAGTGCTAGCGGGGGATCTGAGCAGTTCTTC	CSASGGSEQFF
TRBV25-1	.	TRBJ2-1	few	TGTGCCAGCAGTGAATGGGGGGATGAGCAGTTCTTC	CASSEWGDEQFF
TRBV9	TRBD1	TRBJ1-5	.	TGTGCCAGCAGCCCCGGGACAGGTTATCAGCCCCAGCATTTT	CASSPGTGYQPQHF
TRBV5-5	.	TRBJ1-2	.	TGTGCCAGCAGCCCTCAGGGGACTTTGAACTATGGCTACACCTTC	CASSPQGTLNYGYTF
TRBV18	TRBD1	TRBJ1-5	.	TGTGCCAGCTCACCTCCGGGACAGAACAATCAGCCCCAGCATTTT	CASSPPGQNNQPQHF
TRBV12-3/TRBV12-4	TRBD1	TRBJ2-5	.	TGTGCCAGCAGCCGAAGAGACAGGGGGCGCGAGACCCAGTACTTC	CASSRRDRGRETQYF
TRBV12-3/TRBV12-4	.	TRBJ2-7	.	TGTGCCAGCAGTTTTGTGGGGGAAGGCCCCTACGAGCAGTACTTC	CASSFVGEGPYEQYF
TRBV7-3	TRBD2	TRBJ2-3	.	TGTGCCAGCAGCCTCCGAGGTGCAGCGGGGGAAGGTACAGATACGCAGTATTTT	CASSLRGAAGEGTDTQYF
TRBV7-2	.	TRBJ1-5	.	TGTGCCAGCAGCCCTGACAGTTTCGATCAGCCCCAGCATTTT	CASSPDSFDQPQHF
TRBV11-2	.	TRBJ2-4	.	TGTGCCAGCAGCTCCTTGGGGCTCCGGGAAAACATTCAGTACTTC	CASSSLGLRENIQYF
TRBV12-5	TRBD1	TRBJ2-5	once	TGTGCTAGTGGTGCGACAGGGGGAAGAGAGACCCAGTACTTC	CASGATGGRETQYF
TRBV12-3/TRBV12-4	.	TRBJ1-2	.	TGTGCCAGCACCGCTAATTTAGTTAACTATGGCTACACCTTC	CASTANLVNYGYTF
TRBV5-1	.	TRBJ2-1	.	TGCGCCAGCAGCTTGCCCAGTCTCAATGAGCAGTTCTTC	CASSLPSLNEQFF
TRBV6-4	.	TRBJ1-2	.	TGTGCCAGCAGTGCGAGGGGGACCGGCTATGGCTACACCTTC	CASSARGTGYGYTF
TRBV20-1	.	TRBJ2-2	few	TGCAGTGCTAGGAAGACAGTCACCGGGGAGCTGTTTTTT	CSARKTVTGELFF
TRBV20-1	TRBD2	TRBJ2-3	.	TGCAGTGCTAGCCTAGCGGGGTCAACCACAGATACGCAGTATTTT	CSASLAGSTTDTQYF
TRBV7-9	.	TRBJ2-3	.	TGTGCCAGCAGCTTACGGGGGTCCCCCAACACAGATACGCAGTATTTT	CASSLRGSPNTDTQYF
TRBV7-6	TRBD2	TRBJ2-7	.	TGTGCCAGCAGCTCCCAGGTGGGGGGGGAGCAGGACGAGCAGTACTTC	CASSSQVGGEQDEQYF
TRBV7-9	.	TRBJ1-3	.	TGTGCCAGCAGCTCCACTCTCCGGGACATCTCTGGAAACACCATATATTTT	CASSSTLRDISGNTIYF
TRBV7-2	.	TRBJ1-2	few	TGTGCCAGCAGGATGGGGGCAGTGGCTAACTATGGCTACACCTTC	CASRMGAVANYGYTF
TRBV29-1	.	TRBJ1-6	.	TGCAGCGTCGCCCGGACCGTTGATTCACCCCTCCACTTT	CSVARTVDSPLHF
TRBV5-1	.	TRBJ1-4	.	TGCGCCAGCAGCGGCGCCGGGACACTAAATGAAAAACTGTTTTTT	CASSGAGTLNEKLFF
TRBV5-1	.	TRBJ1-2	.	TGCGCCAGCAGCTTGGGTTCATTCGGCTACACCTTC	CASSLGSFGYTF
TRBV5-1	.	TRBJ2-5	.	TGCGCCAGCAGCTTGGATCCGGGCCCCAGGCAGGAGACCCAGTACTTC	CASSLDPGPRQETQYF
TRBV19	.	TRBJ2-4	.	TGTGCCAGTAGTGCAACAGGGCCACTAGCCAAAAACATTCAGTACTTC	CASSATGPLAKNIQYF
TRBV28	TRBD2	TRBJ2-7	.	TGTGCCAGCAGCCCTAGCGGGGAGTCCTACGAGCAGTACTTC	CASSPSGESYEQYF
TRBV27	.	TRBJ1-5	few	TGTGCCAGCAGTCCCTTTAGCAATCAGCCCCAGCATTTT	CASSPFSNQPQHF
TRBV7-2	.	TRBJ2-1	.	TGTGCCAGCAGCTTATCGGTCGAGAGCTCCTACAATGAGCAGTTCTTC	CASSLSVESSYNEQFF
TRBV2	TRBD2	TRBJ2-7	.	TGTGCCAGCGGCGGACTAGTCTACGAGCAGTACTTC	CASGGLVYEQYF
TRBV5-1	.	TRBJ2-7	few	TGCGCCAGCAGCTTGTATCTTGGTAACAGGAACGAGCAGTACTTC	CASSLYLGNRNEQYF
TRBV20-1	.	TRBJ1-5	.	TGCAGTGCTAGGTGGGAGGGCCAGCCCCAGCATTTT	CSARWEGQPQHF
TRBV5-1	TRBD1	TRBJ1-1	few	TGCGCCAGCAGCTTGAGGACAGGGGACACTGAAGCTTTCTTT	CASSLRTGDTEAFF
TRBV4-2	.	TRBJ2-3	.	TGTGCCAGCAGCCAAGAAAAAGCGGGTCTCGGTACGCAGTATTTT	CASSQEKAGLGTQYF
TRBV7-2	.	TRBJ2-5	.	TGTGCCAGCAGCCCGGAAGGCCAAGAGACCCAGTACTTC	CASSPEGQETQYF
TRBV9	.	TRBJ2-1	.	TGTGCCAGCAGCCCAGGGGGGCTCCGCTACAATGAGCAGTTCTTC	CASSPGGLRYNEQFF
TRBV3-1	.	TRBJ2-7	few	TGTGCCAGCAGCCGCGGCCGGGACAACTACGAGCAGTACTTC	CASSRGRDNYEQYF
TRBV12-3/TRBV12-4	.	TRBJ2-7	.	TGTGCCAGCAGCTCCGCCAGGCGGCTTTCCTACGAGCAGTACTTC	CASSSARRLSYEQYF
TRBV11-2	.	TRBJ2-1	.	TGTGCCAGCAGCTGGAGACGGGGGAGCTCCTACAATGAGCAGTTCTTC	CASSWRRGSSYNEQFF
TRBV29-1	TRBD1	TRBJ1-6	once	TGCAGCGTTCGGACAGGGGGGGACTCACCCCTCCACTTT	CSVRTGGDSPLHF
TRBV5-1	.	TRBJ2-3	.	TGCGCCAGCAGCTTGGAGGTGGGTCGACCAGATACGCAGTATTTT	CASSLEVGRPDTQYF
TRBV7-6	TRBD2	TRBJ2-1	few	TGTGCCAGCAGCTTAGTAGCGGGGGGGGGCTCCGAGCAGTTCTTC	CASSLVAGGGSEQFF
TRBV9	TRBD1	TRBJ2-1	.	TGTGCCAGCAGCACGACAGGGGGCAATGAGCAGTTCTTC	CASSTTGGNEQFF
TRBV12-3/TRBV12-4	.	TRBJ1-1	few	TGTGCCAGCAGTTTTGGTCAAGGGAACACTGAAGCTTTCTTT	CASSFGQGNTEAFF
TRBV5-6	.	TRBJ2-6	.	TGTGCCAGCAGCTTGGAGGGAAGTGGCTCTGGGGCCAACGTCCTGACTTTC	CASSLEGSGSGANVLTF